This T cell receptor beta chain was obtained from a study of blood T cell repertoires in COVID-19. Study-level information: Samples of COVID-19 (acute and convalescent) were obtained from the United States, Italy and Spain.

Some clones are missing from TCRdb's copy, which holds only in-frame ones; the method was immunoSEQ multiplex PCR. Of roughly 130,000 clones listed, roughly 84% are singletons. Germline CDR1 SGHNT, CDR2 YENEEA. The germline V and J ends were trimmed by 1 base and 7 bases, with 13 bases remaining between them. The CDR3 runs to 14 residues. This clone was seen a single time. This clonotype was obtained from a woman in her thirties who had recovered from COVID-19. The chain combines TRBV11-3 with TRBJ2-5; tentatively, D is TRBD2 (5 bases). The sample was peripheral blood. CDR3 sequence reads: CASSLARDSGTQYF. The CDR3 coding sequence is TGTGCCAGCAGCTTAGCACGGGATAGTGGGACCCAGTACTTC.